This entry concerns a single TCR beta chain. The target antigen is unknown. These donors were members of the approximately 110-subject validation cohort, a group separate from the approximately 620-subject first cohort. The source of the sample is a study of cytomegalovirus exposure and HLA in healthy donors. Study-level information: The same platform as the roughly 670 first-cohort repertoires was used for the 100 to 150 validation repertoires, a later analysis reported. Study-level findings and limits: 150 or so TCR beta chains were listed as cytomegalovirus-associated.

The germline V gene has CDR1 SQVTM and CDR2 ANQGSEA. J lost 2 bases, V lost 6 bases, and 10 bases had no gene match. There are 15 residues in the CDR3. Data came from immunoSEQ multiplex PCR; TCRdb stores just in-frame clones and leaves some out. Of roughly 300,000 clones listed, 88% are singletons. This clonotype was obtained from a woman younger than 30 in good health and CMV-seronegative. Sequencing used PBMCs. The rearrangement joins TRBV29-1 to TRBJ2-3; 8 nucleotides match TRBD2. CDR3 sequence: CSVSPSAGATDTQYF. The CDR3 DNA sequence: TGCAGCGTGTCGCCATCAGCGGGAGCCACAGATACGCAGTATTTT.